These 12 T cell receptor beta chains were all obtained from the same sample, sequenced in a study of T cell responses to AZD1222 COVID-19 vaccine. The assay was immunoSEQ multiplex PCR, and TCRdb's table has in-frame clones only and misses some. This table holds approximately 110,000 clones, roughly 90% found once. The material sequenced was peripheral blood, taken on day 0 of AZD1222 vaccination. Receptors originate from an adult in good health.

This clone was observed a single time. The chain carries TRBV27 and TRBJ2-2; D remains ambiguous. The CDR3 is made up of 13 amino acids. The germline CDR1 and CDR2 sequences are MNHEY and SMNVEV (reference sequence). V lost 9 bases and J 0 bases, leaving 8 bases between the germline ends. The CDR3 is CASGRPNTGELFF. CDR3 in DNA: TGTGCCAGTGGCCGGCCGAACACCGGGGAGCTGTTTTTT.

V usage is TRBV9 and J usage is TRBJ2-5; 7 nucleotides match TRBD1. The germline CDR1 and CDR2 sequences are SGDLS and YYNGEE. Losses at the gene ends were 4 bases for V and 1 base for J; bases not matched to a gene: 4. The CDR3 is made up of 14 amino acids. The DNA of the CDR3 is TGTGCCAGCAGCAACCGGGACAGCCAAGAGACCCAGTACTTC. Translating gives CASSNRDSQETQYF. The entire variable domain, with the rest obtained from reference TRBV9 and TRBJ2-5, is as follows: DSGVTQTPKHLITATGQRVTLRCSPRSGDLSVYWYQQSLDQGLQFLIQYYNGEERAKGNILERFSAQQFPDLHSELNLSSLELGDSALYFCASSNRDSQETQYFGPGTRLLVL.

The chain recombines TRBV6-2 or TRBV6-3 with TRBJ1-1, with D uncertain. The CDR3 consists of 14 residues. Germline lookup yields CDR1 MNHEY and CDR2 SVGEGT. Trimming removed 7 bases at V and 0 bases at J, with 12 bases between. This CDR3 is CASTPGSLNTEAFF. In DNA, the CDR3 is TGTGCCAGCACCCCGGGCAGCCTGAACACTGAAGCTTTCTTT.

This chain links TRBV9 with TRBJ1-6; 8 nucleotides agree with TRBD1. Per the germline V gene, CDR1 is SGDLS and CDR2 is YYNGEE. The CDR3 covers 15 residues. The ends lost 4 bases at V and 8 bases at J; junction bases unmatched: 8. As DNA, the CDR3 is TGTGCCAGCAGCCCTGACAGGGGATGGTATTCACCCCTCCACTTT. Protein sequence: CASSPDRGWYSPLHF.

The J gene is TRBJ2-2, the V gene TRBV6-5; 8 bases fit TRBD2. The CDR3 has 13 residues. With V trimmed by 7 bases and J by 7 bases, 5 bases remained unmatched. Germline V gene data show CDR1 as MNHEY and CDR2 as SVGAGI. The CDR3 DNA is TGTGCCAGCACGGGACTAGATGGCGGGGAGCTGTTTTTT. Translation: CASTGLDGGELFF.

The CDR3 is CASSLPTGGYEETQYF. DNA of the CDR3: TGCGCCAGCAGCTTACCGACAGGGGGCTATGAAGAGACCCAGTACTTC. This chain links TRBV5-1 with TRBJ2-5, with TRBD1 matching over 10 bases. V dropped 2 bases and J dropped 3; count of bases not matched to a gene: 7. The CDR3 is 16 residues long. Germline CDR1 SGHRS, CDR2 YFSETQ.

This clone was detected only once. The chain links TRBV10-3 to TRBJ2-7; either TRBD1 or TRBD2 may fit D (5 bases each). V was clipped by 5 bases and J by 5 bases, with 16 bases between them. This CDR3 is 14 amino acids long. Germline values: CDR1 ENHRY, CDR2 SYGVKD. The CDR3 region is CAISLEDGANEQYF. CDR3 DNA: TGTGCCATCAGTTTAGAGGACGGGGCGAACGAGCAGTACTTC.

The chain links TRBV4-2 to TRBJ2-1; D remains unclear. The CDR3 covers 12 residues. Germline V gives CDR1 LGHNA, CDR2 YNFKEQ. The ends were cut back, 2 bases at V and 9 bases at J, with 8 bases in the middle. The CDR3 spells CASSQPPGEQFF. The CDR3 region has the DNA TGTGCCAGCAGCCAACCCCCGGGTGAGCAGTTCTTC.

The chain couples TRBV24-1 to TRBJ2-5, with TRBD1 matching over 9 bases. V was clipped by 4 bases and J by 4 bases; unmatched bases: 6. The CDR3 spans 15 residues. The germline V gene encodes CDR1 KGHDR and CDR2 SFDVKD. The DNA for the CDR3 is TGTGCCACCAGTGACCCAGGGACAGGGAGAGAGACCCAGTACTTC. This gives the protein CATSDPGTGRETQYF.

The CDR3 sequence: CSVGTGGTEAFF. CDR3 sequence (DNA): TGCAGCGTAGGGACAGGGGGAACTGAAGCTTTCTTT. The J gene is TRBJ1-1, the V gene TRBV29-1; TRBD1 matches 11 bases. Losses at the gene ends were 6 bases for V and 5 bases for J; bases not matched to a gene: 2. Germline CDR1 SQVTM, CDR2 ANQGSEA. This CDR3 spans 12 amino acids. The full variable domain, in which reference TRBV29-1 and TRBJ1-1 provide the parts outside the CDR3, is SAVISQKPSRDICQRGTSLTIQCQVDSQVTMMFWYRQQPGQSLTLIATANQGSEATYESGFVIDKFPISRPNLTFSTLTVSNMSPEDSSIYLCSVGTGGTEAFFGQGTRLTVV.

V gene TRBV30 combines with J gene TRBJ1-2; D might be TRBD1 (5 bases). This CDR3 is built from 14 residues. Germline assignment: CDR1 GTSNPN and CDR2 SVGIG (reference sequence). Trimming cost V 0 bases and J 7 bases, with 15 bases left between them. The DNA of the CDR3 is TGTGCCTGGAGTGTAGGGGCGGCGATAGGTGGCTACACCTTC. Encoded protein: CAWSVGAAIGGYTF. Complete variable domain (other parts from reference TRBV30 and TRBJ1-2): SQTIHQWPATLVQPVGSPLSLECTVEGTSNPNLYWYRQAAGRGLQLLFYSVGIGQISSEVPQNLSASRPQDRQFILSSKKLLLSDSGFYLCAWSVGAAIGGYTFGSGTRLTVV.

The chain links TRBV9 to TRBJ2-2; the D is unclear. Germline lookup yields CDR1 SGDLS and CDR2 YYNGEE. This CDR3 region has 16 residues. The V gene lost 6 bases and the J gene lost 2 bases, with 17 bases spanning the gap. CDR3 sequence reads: CASTLSVGGNTGELFF. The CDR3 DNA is TGTGCCAGCACCCTGTCTGTGGGCGGAAACACCGGGGAGCTGTTTTTT.